This T cell receptor beta chain was obtained from a study of monozygotic twins with inflammatory bowel disease. Study-level points and caveats: Among patients, repertoires may have gained variability from differing immunosuppressive treatments.

cDNA was produced in eight separate reactions per sample. UMIs that included a 6-nucleotide sample barcode were added by template switching, which took place during cDNA synthesis. PCR of TCRalpha and TCRbeta cDNA was nested, with two rounds of about 17 and 10 cycles. TCRdb re-analyzed the 5' RACE reads; it lists each CDR3 protein once, without DNA. Listed are approximately 400,000 distinct CDR3 sequences; more than 2% falls within the top ten. As for this clonotype: Antigen specificity is unknown.

The sequenced sample consisted of blood. The TCR was taken from a human donor with ulcerative colitis or Crohn's disease, or a healthy co-twin of an affected twin (not recorded which).

The CDR3: CASSLGDRYQPQHF. The chain uses TRBV5-6 and TRBJ1-5; TCRdb's D call, TRBD1, is unchecked because there is no DNA. Germline CDR1 is SGHDT and CDR2 is YYEEEE. This CDR3 comprises 14 residues.